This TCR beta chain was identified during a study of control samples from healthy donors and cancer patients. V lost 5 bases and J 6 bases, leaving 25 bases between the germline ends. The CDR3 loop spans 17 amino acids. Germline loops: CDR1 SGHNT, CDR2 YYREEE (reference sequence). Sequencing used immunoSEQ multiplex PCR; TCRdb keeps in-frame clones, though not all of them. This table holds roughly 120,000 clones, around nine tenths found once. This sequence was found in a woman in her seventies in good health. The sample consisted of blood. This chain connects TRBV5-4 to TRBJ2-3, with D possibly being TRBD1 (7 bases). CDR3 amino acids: CASSQGGLAGGLDTQYF. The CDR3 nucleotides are TGTGCCAGCAGTCAGGGAGGATTGGCAGGGGGTTTGGATACGCAGTATTTT.